What follows is one TCR beta chain and its context. The data stem from a study of T cell changes during pregnancy in multiple sclerosis. Clones were read by immunoSEQ multiplex PCR, and TCRdb kept only the in-frame ones, dropping some. The data show 90,000 to 130,000 clones, roughly 92% seen once. Deletions cut 5 bases from V and 0 bases from J, with 14 bases between. The CDR3 sequence is 16 residues long. Per germline, CDR1 SGHVS and CDR2 FNYEAQ. The input for sequencing was peripheral blood, taken in the third trimester of pregnancy. The TCR comes from a female donor with multiple sclerosis, enrolled in a pregnancy study. The V gene is TRBV7-6, the J gene TRBJ1-3; no reliable D call. This chain's CDR3 is CASSPLGSSSGNTIYF. For the CDR3, the DNA is TGTGCCAGCAGCCCCTTGGGCAGCTCCTCTGGAAACACCATATATTTT.